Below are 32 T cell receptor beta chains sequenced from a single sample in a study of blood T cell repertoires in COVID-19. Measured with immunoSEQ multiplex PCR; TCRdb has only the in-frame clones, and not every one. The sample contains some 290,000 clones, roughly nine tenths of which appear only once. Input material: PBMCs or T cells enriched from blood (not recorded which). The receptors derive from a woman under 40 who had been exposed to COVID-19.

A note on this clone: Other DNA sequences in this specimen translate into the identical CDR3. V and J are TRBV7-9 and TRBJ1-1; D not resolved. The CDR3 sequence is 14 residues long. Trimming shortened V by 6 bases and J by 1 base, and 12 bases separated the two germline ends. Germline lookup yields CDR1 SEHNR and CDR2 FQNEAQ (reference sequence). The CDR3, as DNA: TGTGCCAGCAGTTACCCGCGGGGGAACACTGAAGCTTTCTTT. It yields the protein CASSYPRGNTEAFF.

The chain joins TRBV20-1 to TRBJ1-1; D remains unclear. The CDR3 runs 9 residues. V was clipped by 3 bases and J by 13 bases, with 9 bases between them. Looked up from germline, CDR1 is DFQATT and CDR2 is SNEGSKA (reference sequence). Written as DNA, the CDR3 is TGCAGTGCTAGGCTTTCGGGTTTCTTT. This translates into CSARLSGFF.

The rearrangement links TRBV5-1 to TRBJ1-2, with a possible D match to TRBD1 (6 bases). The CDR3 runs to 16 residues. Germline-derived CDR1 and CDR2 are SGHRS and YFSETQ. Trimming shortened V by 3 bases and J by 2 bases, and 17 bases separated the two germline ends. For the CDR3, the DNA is TGCGCCAGCAGCTCCCCGCCGGGACAAAAAAACTATGGCTACACCTTC. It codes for CASSSPPGQKNYGYTF.

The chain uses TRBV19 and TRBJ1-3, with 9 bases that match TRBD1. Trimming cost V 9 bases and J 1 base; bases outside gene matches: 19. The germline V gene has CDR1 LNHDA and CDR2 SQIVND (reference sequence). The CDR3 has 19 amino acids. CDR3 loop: CASLPLGTGSWVSGNTIYF. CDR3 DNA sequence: TGTGCCAGCCTCCCATTAGGGACAGGGAGTTGGGTTTCTGGAAACACCATATATTTT.

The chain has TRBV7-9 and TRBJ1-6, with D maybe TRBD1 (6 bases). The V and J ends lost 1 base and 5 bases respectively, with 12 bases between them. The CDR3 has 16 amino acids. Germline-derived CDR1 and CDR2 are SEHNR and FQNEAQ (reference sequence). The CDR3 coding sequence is TGTGCCAGCAGCTTAGTGGGGGGGGCTAATAATTCACCCCTCCACTTT. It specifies CASSLVGGANNSPLHF.

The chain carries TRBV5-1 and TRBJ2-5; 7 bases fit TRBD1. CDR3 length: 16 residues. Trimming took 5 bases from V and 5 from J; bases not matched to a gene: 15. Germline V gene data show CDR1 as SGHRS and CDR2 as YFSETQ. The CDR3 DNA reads TGCGCCAGCAGTGCCATACGAGGGGGCATTGGGGAGACCCAGTACTTC. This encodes CASSAIRGGIGETQYF.

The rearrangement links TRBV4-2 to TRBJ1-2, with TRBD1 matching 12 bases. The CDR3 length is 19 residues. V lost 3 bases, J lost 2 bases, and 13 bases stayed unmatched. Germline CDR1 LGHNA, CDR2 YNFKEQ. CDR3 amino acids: CASSHWDRGRDRLNYGYTF. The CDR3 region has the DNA TGTGCCAGCAGCCATTGGGACAGGGGGCGCGATAGGTTGAACTATGGCTACACCTTC.

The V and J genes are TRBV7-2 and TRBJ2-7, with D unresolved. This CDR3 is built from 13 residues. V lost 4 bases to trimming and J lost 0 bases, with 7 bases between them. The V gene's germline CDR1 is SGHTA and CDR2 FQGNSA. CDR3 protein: CASSSQHSYEQYF. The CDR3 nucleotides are TGTGCCAGCAGCTCGCAACACTCCTACGAGCAGTACTTC. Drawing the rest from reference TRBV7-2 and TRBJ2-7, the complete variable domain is GAGVSQSPSNKVTEKGKDVELRCDPISGHTALYWYRQSLGQGLEFLIYFQGNSAPDKSGLPSDRFSAERTGGSVSTLTIQRTQQEDSAVYLCASSSQHSYEQYFGPGTRLTVT.

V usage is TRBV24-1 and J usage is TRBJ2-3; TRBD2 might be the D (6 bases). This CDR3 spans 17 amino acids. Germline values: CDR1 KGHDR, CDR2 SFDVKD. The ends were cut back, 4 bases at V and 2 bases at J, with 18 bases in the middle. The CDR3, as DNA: TGTGCCACCAGTGACAGTGTGGAGGGGAGTTTCACAGATACGCAGTATTTT. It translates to CATSDSVEGSFTDTQYF.

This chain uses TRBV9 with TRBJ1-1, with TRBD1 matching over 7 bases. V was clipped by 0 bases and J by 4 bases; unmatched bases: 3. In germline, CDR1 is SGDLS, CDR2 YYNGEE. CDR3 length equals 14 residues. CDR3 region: CASSVEGAGTEAFF. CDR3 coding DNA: TGTGCCAGCAGCGTAGAGGGGGCCGGCACTGAAGCTTTCTTT.

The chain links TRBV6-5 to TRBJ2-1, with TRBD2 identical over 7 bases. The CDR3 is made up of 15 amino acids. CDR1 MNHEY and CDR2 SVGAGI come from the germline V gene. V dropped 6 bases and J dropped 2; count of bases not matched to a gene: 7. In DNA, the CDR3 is TGTGCCAGCAGCGGGTTTGGGGGGGCCTACAATGAGCAGTTCTTC. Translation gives CASSGFGGAYNEQFF.

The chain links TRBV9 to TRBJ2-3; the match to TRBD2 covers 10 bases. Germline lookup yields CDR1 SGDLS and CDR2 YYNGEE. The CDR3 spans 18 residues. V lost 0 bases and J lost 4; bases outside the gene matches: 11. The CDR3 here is CASSVVAGGRPGADTQYF. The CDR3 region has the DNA TGTGCCAGCAGCGTAGTAGCGGGGGGCCGACCGGGGGCAGATACGCAGTATTTT. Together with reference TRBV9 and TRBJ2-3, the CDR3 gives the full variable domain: DSGVTQTPKHLITATGQRVTLRCSPRSGDLSVYWYQQSLDQGLQFLIQYYNGEERAKGNILERFSAQQFPDLHSELNLSSLELGDSALYFCASSVVAGGRPGADTQYFGPGTRLTVL.

CDR3 sequence: CASSQVAGSPLHF. The CDR3 coding sequence is TGCGCCAGCAGCCAAGTCGCGGGATCACCCCTCCACTTT. The chain recombines TRBV4-1 with TRBJ1-6, with D unresolved. The V end lost 1 base, the J end lost 10 bases, and 8 bases lay between the germline ends. Germline V lookup: CDR1 MGHRA, CDR2 YSYEKL. The CDR3 is 13 amino acids.

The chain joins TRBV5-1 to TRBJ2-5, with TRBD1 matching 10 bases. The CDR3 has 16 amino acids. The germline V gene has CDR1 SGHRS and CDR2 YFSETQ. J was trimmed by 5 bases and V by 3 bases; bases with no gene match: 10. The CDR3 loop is CASSSGTGAVLETQYF. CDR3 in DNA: TGCGCCAGCAGCTCCGGGACAGGGGCTGTATTGGAGACCCAGTACTTC.

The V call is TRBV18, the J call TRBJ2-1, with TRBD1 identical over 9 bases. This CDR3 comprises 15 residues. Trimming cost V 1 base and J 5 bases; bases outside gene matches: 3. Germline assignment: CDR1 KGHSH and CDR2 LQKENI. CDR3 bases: TGTGCCAGCTCACCACTCGACAGGGGGAACAATGAGCAGTTCTTC. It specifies CASSPLDRGNNEQFF.

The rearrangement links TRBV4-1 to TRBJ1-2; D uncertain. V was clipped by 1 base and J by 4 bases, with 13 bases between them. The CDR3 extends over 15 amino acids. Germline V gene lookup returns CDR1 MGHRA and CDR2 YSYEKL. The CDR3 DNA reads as TGCGCCAGCAGCCAAGGGGAGGGTAGAGGCTATGGCTACACCTTC. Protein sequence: CASSQGEGRGYGYTF.

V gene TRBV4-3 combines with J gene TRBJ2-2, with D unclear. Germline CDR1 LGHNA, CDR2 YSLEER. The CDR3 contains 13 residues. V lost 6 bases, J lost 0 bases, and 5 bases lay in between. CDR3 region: CASRQPNTGELFF. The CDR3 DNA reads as TGCGCCAGCAGACAGCCGAACACCGGGGAGCTGTTTTTT.

The CDR3 reads CASTPRTRDTQYF. In DNA, the CDR3 is TGTGCCAGTACCCCCAGGACTCGGGATACGCAGTATTTT. The rearrangement uses TRBV19 and TRBJ2-3; the D gene is possibly TRBD2 (5 bases). Trimming removed 7 bases from V and 6 bases from J, with 14 bases in between. Germline V gene lookup returns CDR1 LNHDA and CDR2 SQIVND (reference sequence). The length of the CDR3 is 13 residues.

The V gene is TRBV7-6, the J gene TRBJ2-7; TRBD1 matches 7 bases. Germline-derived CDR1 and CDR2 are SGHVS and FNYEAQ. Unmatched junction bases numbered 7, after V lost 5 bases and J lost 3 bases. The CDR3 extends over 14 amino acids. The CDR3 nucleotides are TGTGCCAGCAGCGAAGGGGCAGGGGGCTACGAGCAGTACTTC. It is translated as CASSEGAGGYEQYF.

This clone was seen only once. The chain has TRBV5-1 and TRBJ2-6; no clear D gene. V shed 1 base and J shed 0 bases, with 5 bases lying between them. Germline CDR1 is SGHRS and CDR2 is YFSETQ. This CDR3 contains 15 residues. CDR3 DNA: TGCGCCAGCAGCTTGTCTCTCTCTGGGGCCAACGTCCTGACTTTC. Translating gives CASSLSLSGANVLTF.

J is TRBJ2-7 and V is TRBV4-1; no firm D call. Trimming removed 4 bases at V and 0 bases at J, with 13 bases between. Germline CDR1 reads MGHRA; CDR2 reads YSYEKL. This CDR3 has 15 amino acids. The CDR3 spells CASSPKQASSYEQYF. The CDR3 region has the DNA TGCGCCAGCAGCCCGAAGCAAGCAAGCTCCTACGAGCAGTACTTC.

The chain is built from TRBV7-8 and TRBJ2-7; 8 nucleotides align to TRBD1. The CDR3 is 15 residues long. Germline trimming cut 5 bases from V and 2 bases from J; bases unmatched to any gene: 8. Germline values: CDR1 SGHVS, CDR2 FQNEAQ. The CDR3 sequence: CASSPPGTGPYEQYF. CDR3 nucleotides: TGTGCCAGCAGCCCCCCCGGGACAGGACCCTACGAGCAGTACTTC.

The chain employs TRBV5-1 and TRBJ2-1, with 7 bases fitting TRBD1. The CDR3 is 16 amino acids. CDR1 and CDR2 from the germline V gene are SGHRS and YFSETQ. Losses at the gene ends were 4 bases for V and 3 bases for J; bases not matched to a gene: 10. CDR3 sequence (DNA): TGCGCCAGCAGCGAAGCCCCCGGGACAGTCTACAATGAGCAGTTCTTC. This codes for CASSEAPGTVYNEQFF. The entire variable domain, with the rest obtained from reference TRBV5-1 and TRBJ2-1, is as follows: KAGVTQTPRYLIKTRGQQVTLSCSPISGHRSVSWYQQTPGQGLQFLFEYFSETQRNKGNFPGRFSGRQFSNSRSEMNVSTLELGDSALYLCASSEAPGTVYNEQFFGPGTRLTVL.

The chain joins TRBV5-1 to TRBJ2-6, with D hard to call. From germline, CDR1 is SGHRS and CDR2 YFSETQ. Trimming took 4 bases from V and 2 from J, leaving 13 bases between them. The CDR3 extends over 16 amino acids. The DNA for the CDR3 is TGCGCCAGCAGCATGAGTAAGAGTCCTGGGGCCAACGTCCTGACTTTC. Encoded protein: CASSMSKSPGANVLTF.

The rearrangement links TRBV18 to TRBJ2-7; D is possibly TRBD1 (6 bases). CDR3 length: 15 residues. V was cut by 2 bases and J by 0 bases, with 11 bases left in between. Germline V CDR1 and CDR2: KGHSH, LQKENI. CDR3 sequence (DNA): TGTGCCAGCTCACCATCCGGGACAAACTCCTACGAGCAGTACTTC. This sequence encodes CASSPSGTNSYEQYF.

The CDR3 DNA follows: TGCGCCAGCAGCAAGGGGTCCGGGACTAGCGGGGGGGCAACAGATACGCAGTATTTT. Its translation is CASSKGSGTSGGATDTQYF. The J gene is TRBJ2-3, the V gene TRBV4-3, with 16 bases identical to TRBD2. The CDR3 has 19 amino acids. V lost 5 bases, J lost 3 bases, and 11 bases stayed unmatched. Germline V CDR1 and CDR2: LGHNA, YSLEER.

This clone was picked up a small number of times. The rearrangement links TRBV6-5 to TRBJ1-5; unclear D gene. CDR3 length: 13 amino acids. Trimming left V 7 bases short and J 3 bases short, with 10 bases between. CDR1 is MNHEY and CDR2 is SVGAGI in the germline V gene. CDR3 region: CASNLAPNQPQHF. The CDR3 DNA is TGTGCCAGCAACCTGGCTCCCAATCAGCCCCAGCATTTT.

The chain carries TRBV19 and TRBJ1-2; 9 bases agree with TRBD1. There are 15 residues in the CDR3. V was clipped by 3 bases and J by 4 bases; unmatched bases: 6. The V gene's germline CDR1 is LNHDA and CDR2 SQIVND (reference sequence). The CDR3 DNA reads TGTGCCAGTAGTATGACGGGACAGGGCGTCTATGGCTACACCTTC. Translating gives CASSMTGQGVYGYTF. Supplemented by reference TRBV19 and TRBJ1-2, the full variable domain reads DGGITQSPKYLFRKEGQNVTLSCEQNLNHDAMYWYRQDPGQGLRLIYYSQIVNDFQKGDIAEGYSVSREKKESFPLTVTSAQKNPTAFYLCASSMTGQGVYGYTFGSGTRLTVV.

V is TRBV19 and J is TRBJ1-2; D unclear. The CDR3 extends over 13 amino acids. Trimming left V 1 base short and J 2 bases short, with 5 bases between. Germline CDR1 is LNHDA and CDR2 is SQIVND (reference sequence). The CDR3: CASSIGHNYGYTF. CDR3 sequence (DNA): TGTGCCAGTAGTATAGGGCACAACTATGGCTACACCTTC.

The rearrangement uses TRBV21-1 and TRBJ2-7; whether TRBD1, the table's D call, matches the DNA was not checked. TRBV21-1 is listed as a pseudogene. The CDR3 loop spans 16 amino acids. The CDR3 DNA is TGTGCCAGCAGCACCATGGGGCGACAGGGGGCCTACGAGCAGTACTTC. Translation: CASSTMGRQGAYEQYF.

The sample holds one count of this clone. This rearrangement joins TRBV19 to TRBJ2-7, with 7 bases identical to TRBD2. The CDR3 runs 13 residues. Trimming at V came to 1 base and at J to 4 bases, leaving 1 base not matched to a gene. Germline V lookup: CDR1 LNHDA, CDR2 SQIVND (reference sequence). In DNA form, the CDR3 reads TGTGCCAGTAGTATAGGGGGGGGATACGAGCAGTACTTC. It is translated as CASSIGGGYEQYF.

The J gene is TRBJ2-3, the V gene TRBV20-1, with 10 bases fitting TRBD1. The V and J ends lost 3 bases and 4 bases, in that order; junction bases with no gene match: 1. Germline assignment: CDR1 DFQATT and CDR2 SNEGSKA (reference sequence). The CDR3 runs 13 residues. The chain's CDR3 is CSASGQGADTQYF. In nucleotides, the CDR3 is TGCAGTGCTAGTGGACAGGGGGCAGATACGCAGTATTTT.